This TCR beta chain was found in a study of control samples from healthy donors and cancer patients. Some clones are missing from TCRdb's copy, which holds only in-frame ones; the method was immunoSEQ multiplex PCR. The sample includes under 80,000 clones, 94% of them seen just once. The germline gives CDR1 LGHDT, CDR2 YNNKEL (reference sequence). With V trimmed by 5 bases and J by 7 bases, 10 bases remained unmatched. This CDR3 has 17 amino acids. This clonotype was obtained from a woman aged 30 to 39 in good health. The chain couples TRBV3-1 (or the pseudogene TRBV3-2) to TRBJ2-1; 14 nucleotides line up with TRBD2. Sequenced material: blood. CDR3 nucleotides: TGTGCCAGCAGCTTCCAACGACTAGCGGGGGGGCAGAATGAGCAGTTCTTC. This gives the protein CASSFQRLAGGQNEQFF.